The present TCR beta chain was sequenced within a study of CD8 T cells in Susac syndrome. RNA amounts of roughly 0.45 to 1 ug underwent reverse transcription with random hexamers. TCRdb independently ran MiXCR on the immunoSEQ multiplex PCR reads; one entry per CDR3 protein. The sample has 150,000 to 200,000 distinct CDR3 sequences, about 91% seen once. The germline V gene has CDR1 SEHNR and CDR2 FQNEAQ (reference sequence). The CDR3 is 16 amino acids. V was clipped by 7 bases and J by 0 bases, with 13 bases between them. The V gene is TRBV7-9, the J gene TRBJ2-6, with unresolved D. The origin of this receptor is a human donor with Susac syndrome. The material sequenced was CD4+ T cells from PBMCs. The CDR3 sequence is CASTRPSGSGANVLTF. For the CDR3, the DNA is TGTGCCAGCACCCGCCCCAGTGGCTCTGGGGCCAACGTCCTGACTTTC.